This passage covers 15 T cell receptor beta chains from one sample sequenced in a study of CD8+ T cells in alopecia areata. Treatment defined: oral pan-JAK inhibitor, 5-10 mg twice daily. As the sequencing template, cDNA was produced by extracting RNA and reverse transcribing it. Repertoires were generated with immunoSEQ multiplex PCR, while TCRdb's copy carries only in-frame clones and drops some. Here the sample spans a few hundred thousand clones, 35% to 45% being singletons. The sequencing here drew on CD4+ T cells sorted from blood, taken at approximately week 31, from a patient treated with tofacitinib. The receptors were sampled from a human donor with alopecia areata.

J is TRBJ1-1 and V is TRBV6-5; D remains unclear. The CDR3 runs 13 residues. The V gene lost 6 bases and the J gene lost 4 bases, with 12 bases spanning the gap. Germline V lookup: CDR1 MNHEY, CDR2 SVGAGI. CDR3 sequence (DNA): TGTGCCAGCAGCCCCGCCCCAGCCACTGAAGCTTTCTTT. Translation: CASSPAPATEAFF.

The chain joins TRBV13 to TRBJ1-1, with unresolved D. The CDR3 spans 12 residues. Germline V gene data show CDR1 as PRHDT and CDR2 as FYEKMQ (reference sequence). V shed 6 bases and J shed 5 bases, with 10 bases lying between them. The CDR3 reads CASSLQGTEAFF. CDR3 DNA sequence: TGTGCCAGCAGTCTACAAGGAACTGAAGCTTTCTTT. The variable domain in full, with the rest retrieved from reference TRBV13 and TRBJ1-1, is AAGVIQSPRHLIKEKRETATLKCYPIPRHDTVYWYQQGPGQDPQFLISFYEKMQSDKGSIPDRFSAQQFSDYHSELNMSSLELGDSALYFCASSLQGTEAFFGQGTRLTVV.

This chain connects TRBV7-2 to TRBJ2-3; D remains ambiguous. This CDR3 is 15 amino acids long. V was shortened by 2 bases and J by 2 bases, with 11 bases between the two germline ends. Germline CDR1 and CDR2: SGHTA and FQGNSA. The DNA for the CDR3 is TGTGCCAGCAGCTTAAGTCCAGCCTTCACAGATACGCAGTATTTT. Protein product: CASSLSPAFTDTQYF.

Only one count was recorded for this clone. The chain carries TRBV2 and TRBJ2-5; no reliable D call. Germline CDR1 is SNHLY and CDR2 is FYNNEI. This CDR3 has 14 residues. Trimming took 4 bases from V and 0 from J, leaving 9 bases between them. CDR3 in amino acids: CASSGPEHQETQYF. CDR3 bases: TGTGCCAGCAGTGGTCCTGAACACCAAGAGACCCAGTACTTC.

This clone has a handful of counts. The chain combines TRBV7-8 with TRBJ2-3; D is ambiguous. V was shortened by 2 bases and J by 2 bases, with 5 bases between the two germline ends. The CDR3 covers 13 residues. Germline V gene data show CDR1 as SGHVS and CDR2 as FQNEAQ. The CDR3 DNA is TGTGCCAGCAGCTTACTGCTCACAGATACGCAGTATTTT. Amino acid sequence: CASSLLLTDTQYF.

This chain uses TRBV29-1 with TRBJ2-7; D remains ambiguous. This CDR3 spans 14 amino acids. Trimming removed 5 bases from V and 0 bases from J, with 14 bases in between. Per the germline V gene, CDR1 is SQVTM and CDR2 is ANQGSEA. The chain's CDR3 is CSVLSSRSSYEQYF. CDR3 nucleotides: TGCAGCGTTCTAAGTTCCCGGAGCTCCTACGAGCAGTACTTC.

CDR3 sequence: CASSFKAGRYNYGYTF. The CDR3 coding sequence is TGTGCCAGCAGCTTTAAGGCAGGACGCTATAACTATGGCTACACCTTC. The chain links TRBV7-9 to TRBJ1-2; D gene unclear. The V and J ends lost 3 bases and 1 base respectively, with 15 bases between them. Germline V CDR1 and CDR2: SEHNR, FQNEAQ (reference sequence). This CDR3 contains 16 residues.

The chain combines TRBV5-1 with TRBJ1-1; D is undetermined. Trimming pared 3 bases from V and 7 bases from J, leaving 13 bases between. Per the germline V gene, CDR1 is SGHRS and CDR2 is YFSETQ. The CDR3 loop spans 13 amino acids. CDR3 sequence (DNA): TGCGCCAGCAGCTGGCGGAGGGTTGGTGAAGCTTTCTTT. Translating gives CASSWRRVGEAFF.

This clone turned up a few times. In the same sample, other DNA sequences code for this CDR3. The chain is built from TRBV19 and TRBJ2-3; 7 bases are shared with TRBD1. CDR3 length equals 14 residues. The germline V gene has CDR1 LNHDA and CDR2 SQIVND (reference sequence). V lost 3 bases and J lost 1; bases outside the gene matches: 1. Here the CDR3 reads CASSMGQRTDTQYF. The CDR3 DNA is TGTGCCAGTAGTATGGGACAGCGCACAGATACGCAGTATTTT.

V usage is TRBV29-1 and J usage is TRBJ2-5, with 8 nucleotides matching TRBD2. Germline V gives CDR1 SQVTM, CDR2 ANQGSEA. This CDR3 is built from 17 residues. With V trimmed by 0 bases and J by 6 bases, 15 bases remained unmatched. CDR3 loop: CSVEDLKSSGPMKTQYF. CDR3 nucleotides: TGCAGCGTTGAAGATCTTAAGTCTAGCGGGCCTATGAAGACCCAGTACTTC.

This chain connects TRBV7-8 to TRBJ2-1, with TRBD2 matching 7 bases. The V and J ends lost 8 bases and 6 bases, in that order; junction bases with no gene match: 13. The CDR3 has 15 amino acids. Germline CDR1 is SGHVS and CDR2 is FQNEAQ. CDR3 in amino acids: CASGFRREGLNEQFF. CDR3 nucleotide sequence: TGTGCCAGCGGTTTTAGGAGGGAGGGCCTCAATGAGCAGTTCTTC.

There are many counts of this clone. The chain joins TRBV5-1 to TRBJ1-4; TRBD1 might be the D (5 bases). Germline CDR1 is SGHRS and CDR2 is YFSETQ. Trimming removed 3 bases from V and 0 bases from J, with 9 bases in between. CDR3 length: 15 residues. CDR3 nucleotide sequence: TGCGCCAGCAGCTGGGACGGGACAACTAATGAAAAACTGTTTTTT. Translated: CASSWDGTTNEKLFF.

This clone was seen more than once but under ten times. The V and J genes are TRBV9 and TRBJ2-2; a possible D gene is TRBD2 (5 bases). The CDR3 extends over 18 amino acids. Between the trimmed V and J ends, which lost 3 bases and 0 bases, there was a span of 18 bases. CDR1 and CDR2 from the germline V gene are SGDLS and YYNGEE. The CDR3 nucleotides are TGTGCCAGCAGCGCCATCTCTAGCTTAGCCGCGAACACCGGGGAGCTGTTTTTT. This encodes CASSAISSLAANTGELFF.

This clone has more than one count but fewer than ten. The chain carries TRBV5-1 and TRBJ2-5; TRBD2 aligns across 8 bases. The CDR3 loop spans 14 amino acids. V shed 2 bases, J shed 4 bases, and the junction held 4 bases outside the gene matches. Germline-derived CDR1 and CDR2 are SGHRS and YFSETQ. For the CDR3, the DNA is TGCGCCAGCAGCTTTGGCGGGAGGCGAGAGACCCAGTACTTC. The encoded protein is CASSFGGRRETQYF. Supplemented by reference TRBV5-1 and TRBJ2-5, the full variable domain reads KAGVTQTPRYLIKTRGQQVTLSCSPISGHRSVSWYQQTPGQGLQFLFEYFSETQRNKGNFPGRFSGRQFSNSRSEMNVSTLELGDSALYLCASSFGGRRETQYFGPGTRLLVL.

In this sample, this clone turned up a few times. The chain employs TRBV29-1 and TRBJ2-7; no definite D call. Germline V gene lookup returns CDR1 SQVTM and CDR2 ANQGSEA. The CDR3 spans 12 residues. Trimming cost V 3 bases and J 7 bases, with 13 bases left between them. The CDR3 DNA is TGCAGCGTTGAGGCGGCTCTGGGGGAGCAGTACTTC. This sequence encodes CSVEAALGEQYF.